The 17 T cell receptor beta chains listed next were all sequenced from one sample in a study of blood T cell repertoires in COVID-19. Clones were sequenced by immunoSEQ multiplex PCR, and TCRdb holds only the in-frame ones, with some missing. The sample has more than 100,000 clones, 87% seen once. Source material: peripheral blood. These receptors originate from a human donor in a cohort sampled during active COVID-19.

J is TRBJ2-7 and V is TRBV9; 8 nucleotides agree with TRBD2. The V gene's germline CDR1 is SGDLS and CDR2 YYNGEE. This CDR3 region has 15 residues. Trimming took 0 bases from V and 2 from J; bases not matched to a gene: 4. The CDR3 loop is CASSVEASGPYEQYF. In DNA, the CDR3 is TGTGCCAGCAGCGTAGAGGCTAGCGGGCCCTACGAGCAGTACTTC.

This chain connects TRBV11-1 to TRBJ2-7; a possible D gene is TRBD1 (5 bases). The germline CDR1 and CDR2 sequences are SGHAT and FQDESV (reference sequence). The germline V and J ends were trimmed by 4 bases and 4 bases, with 8 bases remaining between them. CDR3 size: 12 residues. Here the CDR3 reads CASSSSGYEQYF. CDR3 in DNA: TGTGCCAGCAGCTCCTCAGGGTACGAGCAGTACTTC.

The V and J genes are TRBV29-1 and TRBJ2-7; 7 bases agree with TRBD1. V lost 3 bases, J lost 0 bases, and 5 bases stayed unmatched. Germline V CDR1 and CDR2: SQVTM, ANQGSEA. This CDR3 is 14 amino acids long. This chain's CDR3 is CSVEHRDSSYEQYF. The DNA for the CDR3 is TGCAGCGTTGAGCACCGGGACAGCTCCTACGAGCAGTACTTC.

This rearrangement joins TRBV28 to TRBJ2-7, with 9 bases matching TRBD2. V gave up 4 bases and J gave up 4 bases; unmatched junction bases: 17. This CDR3 spans 18 amino acids. Germline values: CDR1 MDHEN, CDR2 SYDVKM. The CDR3 DNA reads as TGTGCCAGCAGTTATTCCGGGACTAGCCCCCCCTTTACTTACGAGCAGTACTTC. Translated: CASSYSGTSPPFTYEQYF.

This chain links TRBV7-3 with TRBJ2-2; D call uncertain. With 1 base removed from V and 2 bases from J, the gap between germline ends came to 11 bases. The CDR3 covers 16 residues. Germline CDR1 SGHTA, CDR2 FQGTGA. The CDR3 DNA reads as TGTGCCAGCAGCTTAATCTGGAGTACTAACACCGGGGAGCTGTTTTTT. Its protein is CASSLIWSTNTGELFF. The whole variable domain, filled in from reference TRBV7-3 and TRBJ2-2, reads GAGVSQTPSNKVTEKGKYVELRCDPISGHTALYWYRQSLGQGPEFLIYFQGTGAADDSGLPNDRFFAVRPEGSVSTLKIQRTERGDSAVYLCASSLIWSTNTGELFFGEGSRLTVL.

This rearrangement joins TRBV14 to TRBJ2-7; possible D gene TRBD2, 5 bases. V was trimmed by 1 base and J by 3 bases, leaving 16 bases between them. CDR3 length: 16 amino acids. Germline V gene data show CDR1 as SGHDN and CDR2 as FVKESK. CDR3 bases: TGTGCCAGCAGCCAAGTTCCCACCGGTGCGGGCTACGAGCAGTACTTC. This encodes CASSQVPTGAGYEQYF.

This clone was counted between two and nine times. The chain links TRBV10-3 to TRBJ1-5; 8 nucleotides align to TRBD1. In germline, CDR1 is ENHRY, CDR2 SYGVKD. CDR3 length equals 15 residues. V was pared by 1 base and J by 7 bases, with 6 bases of the junction left unmatched. The CDR3 coding sequence is TGTGCCATCAGTGAGTTTCAGGGGGCGGACCAGCCCCAGCATTTT. Protein product: CAISEFQGADQPQHF.

This rearrangement joins TRBV18 to TRBJ2-3; D is perhaps TRBD2 (5 bases). Germline CDR1 KGHSH, CDR2 LQKENI. This CDR3 is built from 16 residues. With 2 bases removed from V and 0 bases from J, the gap between germline ends came to 12 bases. CDR3 DNA: TGTGCCAGCTCACCAGGACTGCGTTCTAGCACAGATACGCAGTATTTT. Amino acids: CASSPGLRSSTDTQYF.

This rearrangement joins TRBV24-1 to TRBJ2-1; 7 bases line up with TRBD1. This CDR3 comprises 16 residues. From germline, CDR1 is KGHDR and CDR2 SFDVKD. With V trimmed by 4 bases and J by 3 bases, 8 bases remained unmatched. Here the CDR3 DNA reads TGTGCCACCAGTGAAGGACCGGGGACAGACTACAATGAGCAGTTCTTC. Translated: CATSEGPGTDYNEQFF.

V gene TRBV5-1 combines with J gene TRBJ2-1; 10 nucleotides agree with TRBD2. J was trimmed by 3 bases and V by 3 bases; bases with no gene match: 0. CDR3 length: 14 amino acids. Germline V gives CDR1 SGHRS, CDR2 YFSETQ. CDR3: CASSWTSGYNEQFF. CDR3 DNA: TGCGCCAGCAGCTGGACTAGCGGCTACAATGAGCAGTTCTTC. Together with reference TRBV5-1 and TRBJ2-1, the CDR3 gives the full variable domain: KAGVTQTPRYLIKTRGQQVTLSCSPISGHRSVSWYQQTPGQGLQFLFEYFSETQRNKGNFPGRFSGRQFSNSRSEMNVSTLELGDSALYLCASSWTSGYNEQFFGPGTRLTVL.

Points on this clone: One end of the junction varies from germline; a read error may be responsible. The chain employs TRBV7-7 and TRBJ2-5; D is unclear. Germline-derived CDR1 and CDR2 are SSHAT and FNYEAQ (reference sequence). The CDR3 consists of 15 residues. CDR3 residues: CASSFRRLLQETQYF. As DNA, the CDR3 is TGTGCTAGCAGCTTTAGGAGACTCCTACAAGAGACCCAGTACTTC.

The CDR3 coding sequence is TGTGCCAGCAGTTCTAGGACAGTCTCCTACAATGAGCAGTTCTTC. Its protein is CASSSRTVSYNEQFF. The genes are TRBV6-5 and TRBJ2-1, with a weak D call TRBD1 (6 bases). The CDR3 runs 15 residues. With 4 bases removed from V and 0 bases from J, the gap between germline ends came to 10 bases. The germline gives CDR1 MNHEY, CDR2 SVGAGI.

This clone came up a few times. The rearrangement uses TRBV7-9 and TRBJ2-1; 10 bases align to TRBD1. This CDR3 comprises 15 residues. V lost 5 bases and J lost 10; bases outside the gene matches: 11. In germline, CDR1 is SEHNR, CDR2 FQNEAQ (reference sequence). The CDR3 DNA is TGTGCCAGCAGCACAGGGACAGGGGAAATAGAGGAGCAGTTCTTC. Amino acids: CASSTGTGEIEEQFF.

The CDR3 spells CATSETSGMAYEQYF. The CDR3 bases are TGTGCCACCAGCGAAACTAGCGGGATGGCCTACGAGCAGTACTTC. The chain carries TRBV15 and TRBJ2-7; 10 bases are a match to TRBD2. The CDR3 has 15 amino acids. Germline-derived CDR1 and CDR2 are LNHNV and YYDKDF (reference sequence). V shed 5 bases and J 2 bases; nucleotides not matched to a gene: 6.

The V call is TRBV5-8, the J call TRBJ2-5; possibly TRBD2 for D (7 bases). CDR3 length: 14 residues. CDR1 and CDR2 from the germline V gene are SGHTS and YDEGEE. Between the trimmed V and J ends, which lost 1 base and 3 bases, there was a span of 10 bases. CDR3 in DNA: TGTGCCAGCAGCTTGCGGGGGGCGGAAGAGACCCAGTACTTC. It translates to CASSLRGAEETQYF.

This rearrangement joins TRBV27 to TRBJ2-5, with 10 bases lining up with TRBD2. V trimming: 4 bases; J trimming: 5 bases; junction bases outside the gene matches: 7. In germline, CDR1 is MNHEY, CDR2 SMNVEV (reference sequence). The CDR3 is 15 amino acids. CDR3 loop: CASSSLAGKPETQYF. In nucleotides, the CDR3 is TGTGCCAGCAGTTCACTAGCGGGGAAGCCGGAGACCCAGTACTTC.

This clone was seen once. The chain links TRBV2 to TRBJ1-1; D unclear. Trimming took 6 bases from V and 3 from J, leaving 11 bases between them. This CDR3 comprises 13 residues. Germline V gene data show CDR1 as SNHLY and CDR2 as FYNNEI. The DNA for the CDR3 is TGTGCCAGCAGGCCCGACGGGGACACTGAAGCTTTCTTT. Its protein product is CASRPDGDTEAFF.